Following are 17 T cell receptor beta chains from one sample sequenced in a study of identical twins. TCRdb re-called the 5' RACE reads with MiXCR, one entry per CDR3 protein. This sample has around 480,000 distinct CDR3 sequences, with about 13% found just once. These data also formed part of another study, on yellow fever vaccine responses in identical twins.

The sample was CD4+ T cells sorted from blood. Receptors originate from a woman in her late teens or twenties in good health.

The genes are TRBV25-1 and TRBJ2-1; 9 bases align to TRBD2. This CDR3 has 15 amino acids. The germline CDR1 and CDR2 sequences are MGHDK and SYGVNS. V dropped 4 bases and J dropped 5; count of bases not matched to a gene: 6. CDR3 sequence (DNA): TGTGCCAGCAGTGGCGGGACTAGCCGAAACAATGAGCAGTTCTTC. Amino acids: CASSGGTSRNNEQFF.

Only a few counts were recorded for this clonotype. The rearrangement uses TRBV30 and TRBJ2-5, with D perhaps TRBD1 (6 bases). V lost 8 bases and J lost 1, with 14 bases in between. CDR3 length equals 13 residues. The germline V gene has CDR1 GTSNPN and CDR2 SVGIG (reference sequence). CDR3 nucleotides: TGTGCCGGATACAGGGTGGGCCAAGAGACCCAGTACTTC. This translates into CAGYRVGQETQYF.

This clonotype was seen only a few times. V usage is TRBV5-6 and J usage is TRBJ1-5, with 7 nucleotides matching TRBD1. The CDR3 covers 14 residues. V lost 4 bases, J lost 3 bases, and 4 bases stayed unmatched. From germline, CDR1 is SGHDT and CDR2 YYEEEE. DNA for the CDR3: TGTGCCAGCAGCGTAACAGGGGCCAATCAGCCCCAGCATTTT. Protein product: CASSVTGANQPQHF.

This clonotype was observed a handful of times. The chain couples TRBV29-1 to TRBJ2-3; 7 nucleotides match TRBD2. The CDR3 is 12 amino acids. CDR1 SQVTM and CDR2 ANQGSEA come from the germline V gene. The V gene end was trimmed by 4 bases and the J gene end by 6 bases; junction bases not matched to a gene: 4. For the CDR3, the DNA is TGCAGCGTTGCGGGGGGTGGCGATACGCAGTATTTT. Its translation: CSVAGGGDTQYF.

The chain carries TRBV15 and TRBJ1-6; 9 nucleotides agree with TRBD1. The junction had 5 bases not matched to a gene; V was cut back by 1 base and J by 7 bases. Germline-derived CDR1 and CDR2 are LNHNV and YYDKDF (reference sequence). The CDR3 length is 16 residues. In DNA, the CDR3 is TGTGCCACCAGCAGAGCCACCGGGACAGGGAATTCACCCCTCCACTTT. Protein sequence: CATSRATGTGNSPLHF.

J is TRBJ2-1 and V is TRBV7-9; 8 bases line up with TRBD2. Germline V gene data show CDR1 as SEHNR and CDR2 as FQNEAQ (reference sequence). The CDR3 sequence is 14 residues long. Germline trimming cut 6 bases from V and 5 bases from J; bases unmatched to any gene: 6. CDR3 bases: TGTGCCAGCAGAGCCCTACTAGCGGACAATGAGCAGTTCTTC. This gives the protein CASRALLADNEQFF.

The table lists this clonotype with a few counts. The chain joins TRBV5-1 to TRBJ2-1, with D tentatively TRBD2 (5 bases). There are 14 residues in the CDR3. The V and J ends lost 4 bases and 7 bases respectively, with 15 bases between them. CDR1 SGHRS and CDR2 YFSETQ come from the germline V gene. CDR3 region: CASSQMSGLNEQFF. The CDR3 nucleotides read TGCGCCAGCAGCCAGATGAGTGGACTGAATGAGCAGTTCTTC.

The gene calls are TRBV2 and TRBJ2-5; TRBD1 matches at 7 bases. The CDR3 covers 16 residues. CDR1 is SNHLY, CDR2 FYNNEI, per germline. Trimming at V came to 10 bases and at J to 8 bases, leaving 22 bases not matched to a gene. The CDR3 nucleotides read TGTGCCACTCAACGAGGGGGCGGTGAGATAAGCAAAACCCAGTACTTC. Residues: CATQRGGGEISKTQYF.

The V and J genes are TRBV12-3 or TRBV12-4 and TRBJ1-1; 8 nucleotides agree with TRBD1. The CDR3 contains 13 residues. Trimming removed 6 bases from V and 5 bases from J; junction bases left unmatched: 5. The CDR3 DNA follows: TGTGCCAGCAGGACAGGGGATGGAACTGAAGCTTTCTTT. This gives the protein CASRTGDGTEAFF.

CDR3 nucleotides: TGTGCCAGCAGCTTAGGGCTAGCTGGGTTGTATACGCAGTATTTT. Residues: CASSLGLAGLYTQYF. The chain employs TRBV11-2 and TRBJ2-3; weak D call: TRBD2 (5 bases). Trimming left V 1 base short and J 7 bases short, with 15 bases between. CDR3 length equals 15 residues. Germline values: CDR1 SGHAT, CDR2 FQNNGV.

J is TRBJ2-2 and V is TRBV7-2; no clear D. Per the germline V gene, CDR1 is SGHTA and CDR2 is FQGNSA. V was cut by 5 bases and J by 6 bases, with 16 bases left in between. The CDR3 sequence is 15 residues long. The CDR3 is CASSPIPPSSGELFF. The CDR3 DNA reads as TGTGCCAGCAGCCCTATCCCCCCTTCCTCCGGGGAGCTGTTTTTT.

The rearrangement links TRBV7-2 to TRBJ2-3, with 9 bases that match TRBD2. This CDR3 is 17 amino acids long. V dropped 3 bases and J dropped 1; count of bases not matched to a gene: 8. CDR1 is SGHTA, CDR2 FQGNSA, per germline. CDR3 amino acids: CASSFAGGPSGTDTQYF. In DNA form, the CDR3 reads TGTGCCAGCAGCTTTGCGGGAGGGCCTTCAGGCACAGATACGCAGTATTTT.

The chain joins TRBV6-1 to TRBJ2-7; D not resolved. Germline-derived CDR1 and CDR2 are MNHNS and SASEGT. Deletions cut 3 bases from V and 2 bases from J, with 11 bases between. The CDR3 loop spans 14 amino acids. CDR3: CASSELGSPYEQYF. The CDR3 nucleotides read TGTGCCAGCAGTGAGCTAGGATCCCCCTACGAGCAGTACTTC.

V usage is TRBV19 and J usage is TRBJ1-5; D is possibly TRBD1 (6 bases). The V gene lost 6 bases and the J gene lost 3 bases, with 15 bases spanning the gap. CDR3 size: 15 residues. CDR1 and CDR2 (germline): LNHDA, SQIVND (reference sequence). CDR3 amino acids: CASRPVTGTNQPQHF. CDR3 DNA: TGTGCCAGTAGACCGGTCACAGGGACCAATCAGCCCCAGCATTTT. Complete variable domain (other parts from reference TRBV19 and TRBJ1-5): DGGITQSPKYLFRKEGQNVTLSCEQNLNHDAMYWYRQDPGQGLRLIYYSQIVNDFQKGDIAEGYSVSREKKESFPLTVTSAQKNPTAFYLCASRPVTGTNQPQHFGDGTRLSIL.

V and J are TRBV7-9 and TRBJ2-5; D call uncertain. Per germline, CDR1 SEHNR and CDR2 FQNEAQ (reference sequence). The CDR3 has 15 residues. Trimming shortened V by 6 bases and J by 2 bases, and 16 bases separated the two germline ends. The CDR3 is CASSPTPPVQETQYF. The CDR3 DNA is TGTGCCAGCAGTCCCACCCCACCTGTGCAAGAGACCCAGTACTTC.

The chain employs TRBV4-1 and TRBJ1-4; 8 bases align to TRBD1. V trimming: 1 base; J trimming: 5 bases; junction bases outside the gene matches: 3. This CDR3 is built from 15 residues. Germline loops: CDR1 MGHRA, CDR2 YSYEKL. Here the CDR3 reads CASSQVPGGNEKLFF. The CDR3 DNA reads TGCGCCAGCAGCCAAGTCCCAGGGGGCAATGAAAAACTGTTTTTT.

A word on this clonotype: A read error may produce the germline difference seen at one junction end. This chain joins TRBV12-3 or TRBV12-4 and TRBJ2-3; D could derive from TRBD1 or TRBD2 (6 bases each). The CDR3 sequence is 13 residues long. The CDR3 DNA reads as TGTGCCAGCTTATTACTGGAGGGGGGCCCGCTCCATTTT. It translates to CASLLLEGGPLHF.